This T cell receptor beta chain emerged from a study of memory CD4+ T cells and cytomegalovirus serostatus. The data were produced by immunoSEQ multiplex PCR, yet TCRdb's version contains in-frame clones alone and is incomplete. The sample carries 50,000 to 75,000 clones, 75% to 85% recorded once. The sort gate was single viable CD3+CD4+CD8-CD45RO+ cells for memory CD4+ T cells. V dropped 6 bases and J dropped 14 bases, with 14 bases sitting between them. The CDR3 runs 12 residues. Germline V gene sequence: CDR1 MDHEN, CDR2 SYDVKM. The TCR originated in an adult in good health and CMV-seronegative. The V and J genes are TRBV28 and TRBJ1-6; D not resolved. The sequenced material came from memory CD4+ T cells from blood. The CDR3 sequence: CASRFITGALHF. The DNA for the CDR3 is TGTGCCAGCAGATTTATTACTGGGGCCCTCCACTTT.